This TCR beta chain appears in the sequencing data of a study of monozygotic twins with inflammatory bowel disease. TCRdb reworked the 5' RACE reads into one entry per CDR3 protein, no DNA. The ten most abundant clones cover around 1.5% of a sample with 200,000 to 250,000 distinct CDR3 sequences. Germline CDR1 SEHNR, CDR2 FQNEAQ (reference sequence). CDR3 length equals 16 residues. This receptor was obtained from a human donor with ulcerative colitis or Crohn's disease, or a healthy co-twin of an affected twin (not recorded which). The genes are TRBV7-9 and TRBJ2-1. The sample comprised blood. CDR3 amino acids: CASSLERDLSYNEQFF.